This entry is about one T cell receptor beta chain. What it binds is unknown. A junction boundary mismatches the germline segment, possibly from a read error. The germline V gene has CDR1 SGHDN and CDR2 FVKESK. This CDR3 has 16 amino acids. TCRbeta libraries were built with three rounds of nested PCR, modified from ARM-PCR. MiXCR was run by TCRdb on the multiplex PCR reads, yielding one entry per CDR3 protein. The sample has 100,000 to 150,000 distinct CDR3 sequences, around three fifths seen once; the top ten hold 10% to 15%. This entry comes from a study of tumor and adjacent non-tumor tissue in lung cancer. Turning to the study itself: Histology: 12 adenocarcinoma, a couple of squamous cell carcinoma, 1 small cell lung cancer. Aged roughly 31 to 80 years, patients included about 11 men and 5 women with stage I to III disease. Study-wide results and limits: Compared with tumor, normal lung showed significantly lower TCR diversity.

The template was RNA from unsorted bulk tissue. Sequenced: lung tumor tissue. This chain connects TRBV14 to TRBJ2-1; tentatively, D is TRBD1 (6 bases). The TCR originated in a man younger than 45 with non-small cell lung cancer. The CDR3 loop reads CTSSQLKGTNYNEQFF. Written as DNA, the CDR3 is TGTACCAGTAGCCAACTAAAGGGGACAAACTACAATGAGCAGTTCTTC. Combining the CDR3 with reference TRBV14 and TRBJ2-1 gives the whole variable domain EAGVTQFPSHSVIEKGQTVTLRCDPISGHDNLYWYRRVMGKEIKFLLHFVKESKQDESGMPNNRFLAERTGGTYSTLKVQPAELEDSGVYFCTSSQLKGTNYNEQFFGPGTRLTVL.